The table lists the clone carrying this T cell receptor (beta chain) with a few counts. This specimen comes from a study of T-cell memory formation after mild COVID-19. The CDR3 length is 15 residues. V trimming: 4 bases; J trimming: 1 base; junction bases outside the gene matches: 6. Germline V gene lookup returns CDR1 MNHEY and CDR2 SMNVEV (reference sequence). One entry per CDR3 protein, called by TCRdb with MiXCR from the 5' RACE reads. The table shows 110,000 to 150,000 distinct CDR3 sequences, with roughly 13% occurring only once. Sequencing was carried out using PBMCs or a T cell subset sorted from them (not recorded which). The TCR originated in an adult woman who had mild COVID-19 (a few samples of this study predate the infection). Cell type and time point are not known. The V call is TRBV27, the J call TRBJ1-1; 7 bases are a match to TRBD1. The CDR3 sequence is CASSSTDRPNTEAFF. CDR3 in DNA: TGTGCCAGCAGTTCCACGGACAGGCCGAACACTGAAGCTTTCTTT.